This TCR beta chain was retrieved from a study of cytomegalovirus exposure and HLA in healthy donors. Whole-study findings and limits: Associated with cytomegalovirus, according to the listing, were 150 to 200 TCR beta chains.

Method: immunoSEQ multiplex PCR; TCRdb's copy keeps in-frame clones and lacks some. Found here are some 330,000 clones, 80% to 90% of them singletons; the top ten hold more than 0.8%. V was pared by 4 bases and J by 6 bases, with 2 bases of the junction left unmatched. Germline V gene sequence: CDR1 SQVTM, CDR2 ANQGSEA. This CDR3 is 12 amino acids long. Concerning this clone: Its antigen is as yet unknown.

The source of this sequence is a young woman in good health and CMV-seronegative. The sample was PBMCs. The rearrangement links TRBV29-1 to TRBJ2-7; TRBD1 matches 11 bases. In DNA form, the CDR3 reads TGCAGCGTTGGGGACAGGGGGTCCGAGCAGTACTTC. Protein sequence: CSVGDRGSEQYF.